Below, one T cell receptor (beta chain) is given with its context. The sample originates from a study of blood T cell repertoires in COVID-19. Turning to the study itself: COVID-19 samples collected from the United States, Italy and Spain covered acute and convalescent phases.

This table comes from immunoSEQ multiplex PCR, and its TCRdb copy is limited to in-frame clones, with some not included. The table includes around 140,000 clones, roughly 80% detected once. Sequences were obtained from peripheral blood. This clonotype was obtained from a man in his 70s who had recovered from COVID-19.

The CDR3 coding sequence is TGTGCCAGCAGCGGACTAGCCGGGGAGCTGTTTTTT. This sequence encodes CASSGLAGELFF. The genes are TRBV11-3 and TRBJ2-2; 7 bases are shared with TRBD2. The CDR3 sequence is 12 residues long. Germline CDR1 and CDR2: SGHNT and YENEEA. The V gene end was trimmed by 5 bases and the J gene end by 6 bases; junction bases not matched to a gene: 0. The full variable domain, rest sourced from reference TRBV11-3 and TRBJ2-2, is EAGVVQSPRYKIIEKKQPVAFWCNPISGHNTLYWYLQNLGQGPELLIRYENEEAVDDSQLPKDRFSAERLKGVDSTLKIQPAELGDSAVYLCASSGLAGELFFGEGSRLTVL.